This T cell receptor (beta chain) was recovered during a study of T cells after yellow fever vaccination. Study context: Fractions of limited cellularity were prepared by means of SMART-Seq v4 Ultra Low Input. Findings of the study overall: Weaker, the secondary response peaked sooner, at day 5 versus 15.

Note on this clonotype: Its antigen remains unidentified.

A universal primer site and UMIs were added as TCR cDNA was made by 5'RACE template switching. Each CDR3 protein gets one entry after TCRdb re-called the 5' RACE reads with MiXCR. The sample has under 500,000 distinct CDR3 sequences, 15% to 20% seen once. This material consisted of PBMCs, taken before the yellow fever booster vaccination. This sequence was found in a man in his late teens or twenties who received the YFV17D yellow fever vaccine.

The CDR3 region has the DNA TGTGCCTCACGACTTCAGCAGAGGGGGCCCCAGCATTTT. This translates into CASRLQQRGPQHF. The chain couples TRBV19 to TRBJ1-5, with D tentatively TRBD1 (5 bases). Germline V gene lookup returns CDR1 LNHDA and CDR2 SQIVND (reference sequence). CDR3 length: 13 amino acids. Trimming removed 11 bases at V and 9 bases at J, with 20 bases between.